This T cell receptor beta chain came from a study of beta chain features in type 1 diabetes. General study results and limits: Cells with high TCR expression could be over-represented by cDNA sequencing. A potential PCR bias toward shorter templates would be equal in patient and control samples.

What was sequenced were expressed TCRB transcripts, since all of the isolated RNA had been reverse transcribed. Data came from immunoSEQ multiplex PCR; TCRdb stores just in-frame clones and leaves some out. This sample yields approximately 170,000 clones, of which 7.5% to 9.5% are seen a single time; approximately 2.2% belongs to the top ten. In its sample, this clone was seen many times. Its antigen is not known. The single heparinised draw taken from each donor contained around 110 mL of blood on average. The sequenced sample was central memory CD4+ T cells from blood. The clonotype comes from a woman between 18 and 30 years old in good health.

The CDR3 loop reads CASSDRSGQGGETQYF. CDR3 sequence (DNA): TGTGCCAGCAGTGATCGCTCGGGACAGGGAGGGGAGACCCAGTACTTC. J is TRBJ2-5 and V is TRBV2, with 9 bases lining up with TRBD1. The junction had 10 bases not matched to a gene; V was cut back by 3 bases and J by 5 bases. This CDR3 contains 16 residues. From germline, CDR1 is SNHLY and CDR2 FYNNEI.